Following are 15 T cell receptor beta chains from one sample sequenced in a study of cytomegalovirus exposure and HLA in healthy donors. The PCR used 60 Vbeta and 13 Jbeta primers. The protocol was immunoSEQ multiplex PCR, while the TCRdb copy is restricted to in-frame clones and leaves out a portion. The sample has about 200,000 clones; 70% to 80% are singletons. Material: PBMCs. The receptors stem from a woman in her twenties or thirties in good health and CMV-seronegative.

Only a few counts were recorded for this clone. The rearrangement uses TRBV6-5 and TRBJ2-7; weak D call: TRBD1 (6 bases). V was cut by 5 bases and J by 6 bases, with 14 bases left in between. This CDR3 spans 13 amino acids. CDR1 and CDR2 (germline): MNHEY, SVGAGI. The CDR3: CASSKQGISEQYF. The DNA of the CDR3 is TGTGCCAGCAGTAAACAGGGAATCAGCGAGCAGTACTTC.

In DNA, the CDR3 is TGTGCCAGCAGTGAAGGGGACAGGGGAAATCAGCCCCAGCATTTT. It specifies CASSEGDRGNQPQHF. The rearrangement links TRBV25-1 to TRBJ1-5; 10 bases align to TRBD1. The CDR3 runs 15 residues. The trim removed 2 bases at V and 4 bases at J, leaving 2 bases unmatched. Germline V gives CDR1 MGHDK, CDR2 SYGVNS.

This clone was counted between two and nine times. The chain joins TRBV5-1 to TRBJ2-7; D is possibly TRBD2 (5 bases). CDR1 is SGHRS and CDR2 is YFSETQ in the germline V gene. The V and J ends lost 0 bases and 2 bases respectively, with 9 bases between them. The CDR3 covers 14 residues. CDR3 amino acids: CASSLEAGTYEQYF. The CDR3 nucleotides read TGCGCCAGCAGCTTGGAGGCGGGTACCTACGAGCAGTACTTC.

A few counts support this clone. This chain connects TRBV18 to TRBJ1-2; D is undetermined. The V gene's germline CDR1 is KGHSH and CDR2 LQKENI. The CDR3 spans 16 residues. The V end was cut by 6 bases, the J end by 6 bases, with 23 bases between. The CDR3 coding sequence is TGTGCCAGCTCGTCGCCCTCGGCGCGGGGATCCGATGGCTACACCTTC. As protein: CASSSPSARGSDGYTF. Full variable domain (outside the CDR3, taken from reference TRBV18 and TRBJ1-2): NAGVMQNPRHLVRRRGQEARLRCSPMKGHSHVYWYRQLPEEGLKFMVYLQKENIIDESGMPKERFSAEFPKEGPSILRIQQVVRGDSAAYFCASSSPSARGSDGYTFGSGTRLTVV.

A few counts support this clone. CDR3 sequence reads: CASSSRTGRGGAFF. As DNA, the CDR3 is TGTGCCAGCAGTTCAAGGACAGGGAGGGGAGGAGCTTTCTTT. The genes are TRBV27 and TRBJ1-1, with 8 bases matching TRBD1. J lost 10 bases, V lost 4 bases, and 11 bases had no gene match. The CDR3 totals 14 residues. The germline CDR1 and CDR2 sequences are MNHEY and SMNVEV (reference sequence).

The gene calls are TRBV13 and TRBJ2-1; possibly TRBD1 for D (5 bases). The V end lost 6 bases, the J end lost 5 bases, and 11 bases lay between the germline ends. Germline values: CDR1 PRHDT, CDR2 FYEKMQ (reference sequence). The CDR3 has 13 amino acids. CDR3 bases: TGTGCCAGCAGAACAGGTAACCACAATGAGCAGTTCTTC. It is translated as CASRTGNHNEQFF.

The chain employs TRBV5-1 and TRBJ2-1, with D maybe TRBD1 (5 bases). CDR3 length: 15 amino acids. Germline lookup yields CDR1 SGHRS and CDR2 YFSETQ. V gave up 0 bases and J gave up 5 bases, with 12 bases separating them. The CDR3 here is CASSLEGLLDNEQFF. Here the CDR3 DNA reads TGCGCCAGCAGCTTGGAGGGGCTCCTAGACAATGAGCAGTTCTTC.

The chain has TRBV4-1 and TRBJ2-5, with TRBD1 matching over 8 bases. Matching the DNA end better, TRBJ2-7 makes the J call doubtful. The CDR3 covers 16 residues. Germline CDR1 MGHRA, CDR2 YSYEKL. The DNA for the CDR3 is TGCGCCAGCAGCCAAGGTAGCTGGACAGGGACCTACGAGCAGTACTTC. Its protein product is CASSQGSWTGTYEQYF.

This clone was seen just once. The rearrangement uses TRBV18 and TRBJ2-7; no reliable D call. V lost 0 bases, J lost 0 bases, and 6 bases lay in between. CDR3 length: 14 amino acids. The germline gives CDR1 KGHSH, CDR2 LQKENI. The CDR3 sequence is CASSPPAGSYEQYF. Here the CDR3 DNA reads TGTGCCAGCTCACCACCCGCAGGCTCCTACGAGCAGTACTTC.

The chain links TRBV6-1 to TRBJ1-2; the D gene is possibly TRBD1 (6 bases). Germline lookup yields CDR1 MNHNS and CDR2 SASEGT. The V end lost 1 base, the J end lost 7 bases, and 13 bases lay between the germline ends. This CDR3 spans 14 amino acids. CDR3 sequence (DNA): TGTGCCAGCAGTGAAGGTACAGGGTCTTCTGGCTACACCTTC. It encodes CASSEGTGSSGYTF.

The chain couples TRBV5-1 to TRBJ2-5; the match to TRBD2 covers 11 bases. Germline-derived CDR1 and CDR2 are SGHRS and YFSETQ. The CDR3 contains 16 residues. The trim removed 4 bases at V and 2 bases at J, leaving 7 bases unmatched. The CDR3 region is CASSTGTSGNQETQYF. The CDR3 nucleotides are TGCGCCAGCAGCACTGGGACTAGCGGAAATCAAGAGACCCAGTACTTC. The full variable domain, with the rest looked up from reference TRBV5-1 and TRBJ2-5, is KAGVTQTPRYLIKTRGQQVTLSCSPISGHRSVSWYQQTPGQGLQFLFEYFSETQRNKGNFPGRFSGRQFSNSRSEMNVSTLELGDSALYLCASSTGTSGNQETQYFGPGTRLLVL.

There are a few counts of this clone. One end of the junction varies from germline; a read error may be responsible. The V gene is TRBV5-4, the J gene TRBJ2-7, with TRBD2 matching 9 bases. Germline-derived CDR1 and CDR2 are SGHNT and YYREEE (reference sequence). This CDR3 region has 16 residues. CDR3: CASSQAPQREAYEQYF. The CDR3 DNA sequence: TGCGCCAGCAGCCAAGCACCCCAGCGGGAGGCCTACGAGCAGTACTTC.

The V call is TRBV30, the J call TRBJ2-5, with D possibly TRBD1 on 5 matching bases. The germline CDR1 and CDR2 sequences are GTSNPN and SVGIG (reference sequence). CDR3 length equals 13 residues. V was clipped by 2 bases and J by 1 base, with 8 bases between them. The CDR3 coding sequence is TGTGCCTGGAGTTCCCAGGGCCAAGAGACCCAGTACTTC. Its translation is CAWSSQGQETQYF.

J is TRBJ1-3 and V is TRBV10-3; TRBD1 aligns across 7 bases. CDR3 size: 16 residues. CDR1 is ENHRY, CDR2 SYGVKD, per germline. The ends lost 0 bases at V and 4 bases at J; junction bases unmatched: 6. This CDR3 is CAISESIKGAGNTIYF. The DNA for the CDR3 is TGTGCCATCAGTGAGTCGATTAAGGGGGCCGGAAACACCATATATTTT.

This clone showed up just a few times. The gene calls are TRBV15 and TRBJ2-5, with D maybe TRBD2 (6 bases). V was clipped by 5 bases and J by 7 bases, with 11 bases between them. Germline V lookup: CDR1 LNHNV, CDR2 YYDKDF (reference sequence). The CDR3 has 12 residues. The CDR3 region is CATSSPGGTQYF. The CDR3 region has the DNA TGTGCCACCAGCTCCCCCGGGGGGACCCAGTACTTC.